What follows is one T cell receptor (beta chain) and its context. Sequencing relied on a cDNA template that was reverse transcribed from extracted RNA. This table comes from immunoSEQ multiplex PCR, and its TCRdb copy is limited to in-frame clones, with some not included. This repertoire shows 130,000 to 150,000 clones, more than 40% found once; its top ten account for about 6.4%. Germline CDR1 is SQVTM and CDR2 is ANQGSEA. V lost 1 base to trimming and J lost 5 bases; unmatched junction nucleotides: 7. The CDR3 covers 15 residues. In alopecia areata patients, both lesional scalp punch biopsies and peripheral blood were collected. The sample is drawn from a study of CD8+ T cells in alopecia areata.

The source material was CD4+ T cells sorted from blood. The clonotype comes from a human donor with alopecia areata. The chain is built from TRBV29-1 and TRBJ1-2; 10 nucleotides agree with TRBD1. The CDR3 DNA reads TGCAGCGTTGAAGCATCGACAGGGGGCGGGTATGGCTACACCTTC. Its protein is CSVEASTGGGYGYTF.